These 23 T cell receptor beta chains originate from one sample sequenced in a study of T cells in Graves' hyperthyroidism and ophthalmopathy. RNA transcripts provided the source from which TCR beta CDR3 regions were amplified. HTBI primers were the set used in a first-round RT-PCR of the TCR CDR3. A single record per CDR3 protein comes from TCRdb applying MiXCR to the multiplex PCR reads. The sample lists approximately 600,000 distinct CDR3 sequences, 15% to 20% occurring once. Specimen: blood. Receptors were obtained from a woman between 25 and 40 years old with Graves' hyperthyroidism.

This clonotype showed up just a few times. This sequence joins TRBV5-1 and TRBJ1-1; D uncertain. Per germline, CDR1 SGHRS and CDR2 YFSETQ. Between the trimmed V and J ends, which lost 4 bases and 8 bases, there was a span of 15 bases. This CDR3 comprises 13 residues. The CDR3 sequence: CASSANTEAEAFF. The CDR3 region has the DNA TGCGCCAGCAGCGCTAATACAGAGGCGGAAGCTTTCTTT.

A few counts support this clonotype. The rearrangement links TRBV7-6 to TRBJ2-3; possibly TRBD1 for D (6 bases). This CDR3 spans 14 amino acids. Germline V gene data show CDR1 as SGHVS and CDR2 as FNYEAQ. Trimming left V 6 bases short and J 0 bases short, with 10 bases between. The CDR3 loop is CASRQGVSTDTQYF. The DNA of the CDR3 is TGTGCCAGCAGACAGGGAGTCAGCACAGATACGCAGTATTTT.

J is TRBJ1-1 and V is TRBV5-1, with TRBD1 as a possible D gene (6 bases). The CDR3 has 14 residues. V lost 3 bases to trimming and J lost 2 bases, with 11 bases between them. Germline V CDR1 and CDR2: SGHRS, YFSETQ. The CDR3 nucleotides read TGCGCCAGCAGCTGGGGGGACACCAACACTGAAGCTTTCTTT. It translates to CASSWGDTNTEAFF. The whole variable domain, remainder taken from reference TRBV5-1 and TRBJ1-1, is KAGVTQTPRYLIKTRGQQVTLSCSPISGHRSVSWYQQTPGQGLQFLFEYFSETQRNKGNFPGRFSGRQFSNSRSEMNVSTLELGDSALYLCASSWGDTNTEAFFGQGTRLTVV.

This clonotype appeared many times. The V and J genes are TRBV6-2 or TRBV6-3 and TRBJ1-1; D call uncertain. CDR1 is MNHEY and CDR2 is SVGEGT in the germline V gene. CDR3 length: 11 residues. V lost 7 bases, J lost 4 bases, and 7 bases lay in between. The CDR3 coding sequence is TGTGCCAGCAAGAAGCCCACTGAAGCTTTCTTT. Residues: CASKKPTEAFF.

Many counts were recorded for this clonotype. The rearrangement uses TRBV28 and TRBJ2-5; D is perhaps TRBD1 or TRBD2 (5 bases each). V was cut by 5 bases and J by 1 base, with 11 bases left in between. CDR1 is MDHEN, CDR2 SYDVKM, per germline. This CDR3 spans 14 amino acids. CDR3 sequence reads: CASSGRETQETQYF. As DNA, the CDR3 is TGTGCCAGCAGTGGCAGGGAGACCCAAGAGACCCAGTACTTC.

This clonotype was counted many times. This chain joins TRBV4-1 and TRBJ2-5; D may be TRBD1 or TRBD2 (5 bases each). Germline CDR1 MGHRA, CDR2 YSYEKL. This CDR3 is 15 amino acids long. V was shortened by 1 base and J by 5 bases, with 14 bases between the two germline ends. The CDR3 sequence is CASSQGEGLGETQYF. Written as DNA, the CDR3 is TGCGCCAGCAGCCAAGGCGAGGGGCTGGGCGAGACCCAGTACTTC.

There are many counts of this clonotype. This chain joins TRBV27 and TRBJ1-5; D remains ambiguous. The CDR3 runs to 14 residues. Germline lookup yields CDR1 MNHEY and CDR2 SMNVEV (reference sequence). V lost 0 bases and J lost 7, with 10 bases in between. CDR3 residues: CASSLSGSGQPQHF. The CDR3 DNA reads TGTGCCAGCAGTTTATCGGGTTCCGGGCAGCCCCAGCATTTT.

This clonotype has just a few counts. This chain connects TRBV4-1 to TRBJ2-5; possibly TRBD1 or TRBD2 for D (5 bases each). With 1 base removed from V and 5 bases from J, the gap between germline ends came to 17 bases. The CDR3 loop spans 16 amino acids. Germline values: CDR1 MGHRA, CDR2 YSYEKL. CDR3: CASSQGIGGQRETQYF. For the CDR3, the DNA is TGCGCCAGCAGCCAAGGAATTGGGGGTCAGAGGGAGACCCAGTACTTC.

The CDR3 loop reads CSASHSGLLAGVGEQYF. For the CDR3, the DNA is TGCAGTGCTAGTCATTCAGGACTCCTAGCGGGAGTGGGTGAGCAGTACTTC. The chain recombines TRBV20-1 with TRBJ2-7; 10 bases line up with TRBD2. J was trimmed by 7 bases and V by 3 bases; bases with no gene match: 18. Germline V gene lookup returns CDR1 DFQATT and CDR2 SNEGSKA (reference sequence). This CDR3 comprises 17 residues.

Only a few counts were recorded for this clonotype. The chain joins TRBV5-1 to TRBJ2-7; 7 positions match TRBD1. The germline V gene encodes CDR1 SGHRS and CDR2 YFSETQ. CDR3 length equals 18 residues. The trim removed 0 bases at V and 0 bases at J, leaving 12 bases unmatched. CDR3 sequence reads: CASSLATGVDSISYEQYF. The DNA for the CDR3 is TGCGCCAGCAGCTTGGCCACAGGGGTGGACTCTATCTCCTACGAGCAGTACTTC.

This clonotype was seen more than once but under ten times. V usage is TRBV18 and J usage is TRBJ2-1, with 9 bases lining up with TRBD1. V dropped 1 base and J dropped 6; count of bases not matched to a gene: 4. The CDR3 totals 15 residues. Germline loops: CDR1 KGHSH, CDR2 LQKENI. The CDR3 DNA reads as TGTGCCAGCTCACCACAACTACAGGGGGCCAATGAGCAGTTCTTC. Its protein product is CASSPQLQGANEQFF.

This clonotype has only a few counts. The chain joins TRBV20-1 to TRBJ2-4; the match to TRBD1 covers 7 bases. Trimming took 6 bases from V and 7 from J; bases not matched to a gene: 9. Germline loops: CDR1 DFQATT, CDR2 SNEGSKA (reference sequence). The CDR3 contains 13 residues. The CDR3 loop is CSAPAGGFNIQYF. In DNA form, the CDR3 reads TGCAGTGCCCCAGCAGGGGGTTTCAACATTCAGTACTTC.

This clonotype was recorded many times. The J gene is TRBJ2-5, the V gene TRBV7-9; 9 positions agree with TRBD2. J was trimmed by 1 base and V by 5 bases; bases with no gene match: 8. The CDR3 spans 16 residues. The germline V gene encodes CDR1 SEHNR and CDR2 FQNEAQ (reference sequence). The CDR3 is CASSPKTSGVQETQYF. In DNA form, the CDR3 reads TGTGCCAGCAGCCCAAAGACTAGCGGAGTCCAAGAGACCCAGTACTTC.

The V call is TRBV2, the J call TRBJ1-5; D might be TRBD1 (5 bases). Trimming pared 6 bases from V and 3 bases from J, leaving 15 bases between. The length of the CDR3 is 15 residues. Germline assignment: CDR1 SNHLY and CDR2 FYNNEI. DNA of the CDR3: TGTGCCAGCAGCGTTGACGGAGGGGTCAATCAGCCCCAGCATTTT. Residues: CASSVDGGVNQPQHF.

This clonotype occurred many times. V usage is TRBV6-2 or TRBV6-3 and J usage is TRBJ2-1; 9 bases align to TRBD1. With 5 bases clipped from V and 3 bases from J, the junction kept 8 bases outside the gene matches. CDR1 is MNHEY and CDR2 is SVGEGT in the germline V gene. The CDR3 has 16 amino acids. CDR3 DNA sequence: TGTGCCAGCAGTCCCAACCGGGACAGGGACTACAATGAGCAGTTCTTC. Its protein product is CASSPNRDRDYNEQFF.

In its sample, this clonotype was seen a few times. The rearrangement links TRBV18 to TRBJ1-5; 8 positions match TRBD1. Germline V lookup: CDR1 KGHSH, CDR2 LQKENI. The junction had 8 bases not matched to a gene; V was cut back by 4 bases and J by 3 bases. CDR3 length: 16 residues. Here the CDR3 DNA reads TGTGCCAGCTCACAAACGACAGGGGTGAACAATCAGCCCCAGCATTTT. Translating it yields CASSQTTGVNNQPQHF.

This clonotype was detected many times. V and J are TRBV28 and TRBJ2-3; TRBD1 is a possible D gene (6 bases). Germline lookup yields CDR1 MDHEN and CDR2 SYDVKM. The CDR3 totals 13 residues. The ends were cut back, 5 bases at V and 4 bases at J, with 10 bases in the middle. DNA of the CDR3: TGTGCCAGCAGTCTCGGGACATCAGATACGCAGTATTTT. It translates to CASSLGTSDTQYF.

The sample holds many counts of this clonotype. The rearrangement uses TRBV3-1 and TRBJ2-3, with unresolved D. Trimming pared 2 bases from V and 8 bases from J, leaving 8 bases between. The germline V gene has CDR1 LGHDT and CDR2 YNNKEL (reference sequence). The CDR3 length is 12 residues. This chain's CDR3 is CASSQTGRTQYF. CDR3 nucleotides: TGTGCCAGCAGCCAAACGGGCCGTACGCAGTATTTT.

This clonotype was observed at least ten times. This chain uses TRBV7-2 with TRBJ2-7, with 8 bases aligning to TRBD2. Germline V gene data show CDR1 as SGHTA and CDR2 as FQGNSA. V dropped 5 bases and J dropped 4; count of bases not matched to a gene: 10. The CDR3 is made up of 15 amino acids. The CDR3: CASSQGREEVYEQYF. The CDR3 DNA reads as TGTGCCAGCAGCCAAGGGCGGGAGGAAGTATACGAGCAGTACTTC.

This clonotype was found a few times. The chain uses TRBV20-1 and TRBJ2-7; maybe TRBD2 (6 bases). V shed 4 bases and J shed 0 bases, with 13 bases lying between them. This CDR3 comprises 14 residues. Germline lookup yields CDR1 DFQATT and CDR2 SNEGSKA (reference sequence). CDR3 loop: CSATGLRTSYEQYF. CDR3 nucleotides: TGCAGTGCTACGGGACTCCGCACCTCCTACGAGCAGTACTTC.

This clonotype was picked up many times. This chain joins TRBV7-2 and TRBJ1-6; D might be TRBD1 (5 bases). The germline gives CDR1 SGHTA, CDR2 FQGNSA. V gave up 4 bases and J gave up 7 bases, with 17 bases separating them. The CDR3 spans 16 residues. Here the CDR3 reads CASSWTRGNQNSPLHF. The CDR3 DNA is TGTGCCAGCAGCTGGACCCGGGGGAACCAAAATTCACCCCTCCACTTT. Supplemented by reference TRBV7-2 and TRBJ1-6, the full variable domain reads GAGVSQSPSNKVTEKGKDVELRCDPISGHTALYWYRQSLGQGLEFLIYFQGNSAPDKSGLPSDRFSAERTGGSVSTLTIQRTQQEDSAVYLCASSWTRGNQNSPLHFGNGTRLTVT.

This sequence joins TRBV27 and TRBJ2-2, with TRBD2 matching 10 bases. Unmatched junction bases numbered 4, after V lost 7 bases and J lost 5 bases. This CDR3 comprises 14 residues. Germline assignment: CDR1 MNHEY and CDR2 SMNVEV (reference sequence). The CDR3 loop reads CASKLAGETGELFF. CDR3 DNA: TGTGCCAGCAAGCTAGCGGGAGAGACCGGGGAGCTGTTTTTT.

This clonotype was counted many times. The chain recombines TRBV28 with TRBJ2-7; 9 bases fit TRBD1. The junction had 4 bases not matched to a gene; V was cut back by 7 bases and J by 3 bases. CDR3 size: 13 residues. Germline CDR1 reads MDHEN; CDR2 reads SYDVKM. As DNA, the CDR3 is TGTGCCAGCATGGACAGGGGCCGCTACGAGCAGTACTTC. This sequence encodes CASMDRGRYEQYF.